This T cell receptor (beta chain) is drawn from a study of response to subunit inactivated influenza vaccine. This clonotype was found a few times. TCRdb reprocessed the RT-PCR reads with MiXCR, giving one entry per CDR3 protein. The sample includes about 540,000 distinct CDR3 sequences, approximately 15% of them seen just once. This specimen was PBMCs from blood, taken roughly 12 days after vaccination. The clonotype was recovered from a man in his fifties who received an inactivated influenza vaccine.

The CDR3 region has the DNA TGTGCCATCAGTGAGTCGAGGGTTGGCACCGGGGAGCTGTTTTTT. Its protein is CAISESRVGTGELFF. This sequence joins TRBV10-3 and TRBJ2-2; TRBD2 is a possible D gene (5 bases). The V gene's germline CDR1 is ENHRY and CDR2 SYGVKD. Trimming took 0 bases from V and 4 from J, leaving 9 bases between them. This CDR3 is 15 amino acids long.